The T cell receptor beta chain under discussion was sequenced for a study of neurological immune-mediated disorders. In its sample, this clonotype was seen many times. TCRdb itself ran the 5' RACE reads through MiXCR, one entry per CDR3 protein. The profile covers around 100,000 distinct CDR3 sequences, with about a tenth appearing a single time and under 3.5% taken by the ten largest. V dropped 1 base and J dropped 4 bases, with 15 bases sitting between them. Germline values: CDR1 SGDLS, CDR2 YYNGEE. The CDR3 spans 15 residues. Time point reported: longitudinal time-point 3. The sequence came from a female donor with HTLV-1-associated myelopathy (HAM/TSP). The V and J genes are TRBV9 and TRBJ2-7; D not certain. Sample: PBMCs. The CDR3: CASSVSQKITYEQYF. The CDR3 DNA sequence: TGTGCCAGCAGCGTAAGTCAGAAAATTACGTACGAGCAGTACTTC.